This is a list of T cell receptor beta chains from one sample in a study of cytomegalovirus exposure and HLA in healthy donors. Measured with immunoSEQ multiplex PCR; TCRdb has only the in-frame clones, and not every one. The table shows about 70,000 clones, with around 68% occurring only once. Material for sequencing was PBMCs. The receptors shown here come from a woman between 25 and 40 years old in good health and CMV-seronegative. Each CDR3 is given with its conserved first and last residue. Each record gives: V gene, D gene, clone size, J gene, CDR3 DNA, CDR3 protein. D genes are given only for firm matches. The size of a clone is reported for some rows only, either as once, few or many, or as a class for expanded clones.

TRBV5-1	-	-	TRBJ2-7	TGCGCCAGCAGCTTCGGACTCTGGAGCTCCTACGAGCAGTACTTC	CASSFGLWSSYEQYF
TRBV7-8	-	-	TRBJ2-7	TGTGCCAGCAGCCGCGCGGGGGAGCAGTACTTC	CASSRAGEQYF
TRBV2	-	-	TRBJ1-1	TGTGCCAGCAGTGAAGGGGGACAAGGGAACACTGAAGCTTTCTTT	CASSEGGQGNTEAFF
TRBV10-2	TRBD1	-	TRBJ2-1	TGCGCCAGCAGCGCCGCCGACAGGGGGGGGACGGACAGGGGAAATGAGCAGTTCTTC	CASSAADRGGTDRGNEQFF
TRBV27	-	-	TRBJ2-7	TGTGCCAGCAGTTTATCCCGGTCCTACGAGCAGTACTTC	CASSLSRSYEQYF
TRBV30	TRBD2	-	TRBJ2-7	TGTGCCTGGGGTGGGGGAGGGTACGAGCAGTACTTC	CAWGGGGYEQYF
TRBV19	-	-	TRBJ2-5	TGTGCCAGTAGTATAGATGGTGGGGGCGTACAAGAGACCCAGTACTTC	CASSIDGGGVQETQYF
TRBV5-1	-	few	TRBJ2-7	TGCGCCAGCAGCTTGGTGGCGGGGCTCTCCTACGAGCAGTACTTC	CASSLVAGLSYEQYF
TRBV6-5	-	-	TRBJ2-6	TGTGCCAGCAGCCCCCGGTCCTCTGGGGCCAACGTCCTGACTTTC	CASSPRSSGANVLTF
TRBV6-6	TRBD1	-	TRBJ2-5	TGTGCCAGCAGTTACTCCTGGACAGGGGGCCAAGAGACCCAGTACTTC	CASSYSWTGGQETQYF
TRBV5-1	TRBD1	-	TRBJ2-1	TGCGCCAGCAGCTTCGGACAGGGCCATGAGCAGTTCTTC	CASSFGQGHEQFF
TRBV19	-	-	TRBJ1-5	TGTGCCAGTAGTATAGATCGGGGTCAGCCCCAGCATTTT	CASSIDRGQPQHF
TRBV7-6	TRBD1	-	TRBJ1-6	TGTGCCAGCAGCTCCGCACAGGGGTATTCACCCCTCCACTTT	CASSSAQGYSPLHF
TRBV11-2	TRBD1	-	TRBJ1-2	TGTGCCAGCAGCCGCTCGACAGGGAACTATGGCTACACCTTC	CASSRSTGNYGYTF
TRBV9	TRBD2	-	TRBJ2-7	TGTGCCAGCAGCGAGGGACTAGCGGCCCACGAGCAGTACTTC	CASSEGLAAHEQYF
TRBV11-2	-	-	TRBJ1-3	TGTGCCAGCAGCTTCGTCCAGGCTGGAAACACCATATATTTT	CASSFVQAGNTIYF
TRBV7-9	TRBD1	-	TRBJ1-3	TGTGCCAGCAGGGAACTAACGGGACAGTTAGCTGGAAACACCATATATTTT	CASRELTGQLAGNTIYF
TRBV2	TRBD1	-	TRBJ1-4	TGTGCCAGCAATATACCGGGACAGGGTGGGGAAAAACTGTTTTTT	CASNIPGQGGEKLFF
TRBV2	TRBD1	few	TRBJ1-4	TGTGCCAGCAGGAAGGGGGCTGCTAATGAAAAACTGTTTTTT	CASRKGAANEKLFF
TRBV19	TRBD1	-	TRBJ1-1	TGTGCCAGTAGTATAGGACAGGGATTAGACACTGAAGCTTTCTTT	CASSIGQGLDTEAFF
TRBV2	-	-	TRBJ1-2	TGTGCCACCCAAACACGTGGCTACACCTTC	CATQTRGYTF
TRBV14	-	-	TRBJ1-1	TGTGCCAGCAGCTACACCCAACACGTCGTTTCGGGAAACACTGAAGCTTTCTTT	CASSYTQHVVSGNTEAFF
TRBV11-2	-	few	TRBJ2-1	TGTGCCAGCAGCTATAGAGCGGATAGCTCCTACAATGAGCAGTTCTTC	CASSYRADSSYNEQFF
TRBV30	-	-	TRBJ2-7	TGTGCCTGGAGCGGTGGCTGGGGGGTATACGAGCAGTACTTC	CAWSGGWGVYEQYF
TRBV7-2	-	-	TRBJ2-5	TGTGCCAGCAGCCGACAGATCCAAGAGACCCAGTACTTC	CASSRQIQETQYF
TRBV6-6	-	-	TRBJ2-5	TGTGCCAGCAGTTACCCACAGGGGGGGGGAGAGACCCAGTACTTC	CASSYPQGGGETQYF
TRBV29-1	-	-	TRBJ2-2	TGCAGCGTGGAGACCAGGGTTTCGAACACCGGGGAGCTGTTTTTT	CSVETRVSNTGELFF
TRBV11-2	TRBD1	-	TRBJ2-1	TGTGCCAGCAGCTTAGATACAGGGGCCCTAACCTACAATGAGCAGTTCTTC	CASSLDTGALTYNEQFF
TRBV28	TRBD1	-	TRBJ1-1	TGTGCCAGCCGAGAACAGGGGGGAGGCACTGAAGCTTTCTTT	CASREQGGGTEAFF
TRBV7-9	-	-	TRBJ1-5	TGTGCCAGCAGCCTACAGGGTAGGAATCAGCCCCAGCATTTT	CASSLQGRNQPQHF
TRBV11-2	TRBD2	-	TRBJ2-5	TGTGCCAGCAGCTACCTAGCGGGGGGGCTTATGGAGACCCAGTACTTC	CASSYLAGGLMETQYF
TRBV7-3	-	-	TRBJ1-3	TGTGCCAGCAGTCCCACAGCCTCTGGAAACACCATATATTTT	CASSPTASGNTIYF
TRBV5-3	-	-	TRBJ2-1	TGTGCCAGAAGCCCCGACACAACTCCCTCCTACAATGAGCAGTTCTTC	CARSPDTTPSYNEQFF
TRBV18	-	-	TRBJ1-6	TGTGCCAGCTCACCTTTACTGGGGGGGCGAGGTGAGAATTCACCCCTCCACTTT	CASSPLLGGRGENSPLHF
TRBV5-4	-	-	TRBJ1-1	TGTGCCAGCAGCCTGAGGGCCCAGGTCGCTGAAGCTTTCTTT	CASSLRAQVAEAFF
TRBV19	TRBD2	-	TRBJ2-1	TGTGCCAGTAGTCGGCGACTAGCGGGGGGTAACAATGAGCAGTTCTTC	CASSRRLAGGNNEQFF
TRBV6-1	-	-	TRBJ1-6	TGTGCCAGCAGTGTACGGACGACTACACCCCTCCACTTT	CASSVRTTTPLHF
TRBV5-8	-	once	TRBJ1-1	TGTGCCAGCAGCTATAACAGGAACACTGAAGCTTTCTTT	CASSYNRNTEAFF
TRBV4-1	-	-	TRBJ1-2	TGCGCCAGCAGCCAAGATTGGTCTTCGAACAGGGCCGCGTCCCATTATGGCTACACCTTC	CASSQDWSSNRAASHYGYTF
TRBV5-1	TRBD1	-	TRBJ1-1	TGCGCCAGCAGCTCCGGGACAGGGATGAACACTGAAGCTTTCTTT	CASSSGTGMNTEAFF
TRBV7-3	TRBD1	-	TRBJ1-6	TGTGCCAGCAGCTCCGGACAGGGGGAATCTTCACCCCTCCACTTT	CASSSGQGESSPLHF
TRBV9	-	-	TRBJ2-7	TGTGCCAGCAGCGTAGTAGCAGGGCGTTCCGAGCAGTACTTC	CASSVVAGRSEQYF
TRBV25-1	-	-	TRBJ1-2	TGTGCCAGCAGTCCTTGGGAGGACATTAACTATGGCTACACCTTC	CASSPWEDINYGYTF
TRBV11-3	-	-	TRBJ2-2	TGTGCCAGCAGCTCGTTCCGGGACAGCGGGAGCCCCGGGGAGCTGTTTTTT	CASSSFRDSGSPGELFF
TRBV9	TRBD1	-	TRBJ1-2	TGTGCCAGCAGCGGAGGGGACAGGGTCGGGTATGGCTACACCTTC	CASSGGDRVGYGYTF
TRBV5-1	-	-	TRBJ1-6	TGCGCCAGCAGCCGATCGAGCTCCTATAATTCACCCCTCCACTTT	CASSRSSSYNSPLHF
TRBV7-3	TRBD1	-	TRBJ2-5	TGTGCCAGCAGCCCCGGGACAGGGAGGGAGACCCAGTACTTC	CASSPGTGRETQYF
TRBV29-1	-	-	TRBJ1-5	TGCAGCGTCACCTTGCGAGGGGGTAGCAATCAGCCCCAGCATTTT	CSVTLRGGSNQPQHF
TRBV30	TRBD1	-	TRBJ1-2	TGTGCCTGGAGTGTGGGGGACAGGGACTATGGCTACACCTTC	CAWSVGDRDYGYTF